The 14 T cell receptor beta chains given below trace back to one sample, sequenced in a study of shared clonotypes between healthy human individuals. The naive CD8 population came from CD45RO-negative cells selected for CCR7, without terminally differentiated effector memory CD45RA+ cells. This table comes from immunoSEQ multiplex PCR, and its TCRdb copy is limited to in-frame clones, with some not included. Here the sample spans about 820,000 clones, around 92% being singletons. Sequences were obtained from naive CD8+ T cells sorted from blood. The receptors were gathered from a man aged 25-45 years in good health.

The CDR3 region is CASSGTAATNEKLFF. The DNA of the CDR3 is TGTGCCAGCAGCGGGACAGCTGCAACTAATGAAAAACTGTTTTTT. V usage is TRBV27 and J usage is TRBJ1-4, with 7 bases that match TRBD1. V lost 6 bases, J lost 0 bases, and 4 bases stayed unmatched. CDR3 length: 15 residues. Looked up from germline, CDR1 is MNHEY and CDR2 is SMNVEV (reference sequence).

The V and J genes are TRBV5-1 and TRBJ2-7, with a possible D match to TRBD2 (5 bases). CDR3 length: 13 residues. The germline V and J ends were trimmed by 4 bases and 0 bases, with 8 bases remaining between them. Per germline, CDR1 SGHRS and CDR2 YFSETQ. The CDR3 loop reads CASSREDSYEQYF. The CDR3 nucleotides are TGCGCCAGCAGCCGGGAAGACTCCTACGAGCAGTACTTC.

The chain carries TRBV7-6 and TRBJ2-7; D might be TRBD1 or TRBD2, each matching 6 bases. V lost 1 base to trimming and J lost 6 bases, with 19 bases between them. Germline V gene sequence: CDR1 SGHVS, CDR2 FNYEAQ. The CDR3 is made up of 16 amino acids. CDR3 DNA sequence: TGTGCCAGCAGCTTAGAACCCGAGGGGGGATCGTTCGAGCAGTACTTC. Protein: CASSLEPEGGSFEQYF.

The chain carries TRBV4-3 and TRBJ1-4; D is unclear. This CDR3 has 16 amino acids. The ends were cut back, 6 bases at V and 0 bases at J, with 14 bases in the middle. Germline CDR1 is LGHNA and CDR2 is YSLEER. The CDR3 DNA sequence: TGCGCCAGCAGACGCGGCCGGTCTGCAACTAATGAAAAACTGTTTTTT. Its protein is CASRRGRSATNEKLFF.

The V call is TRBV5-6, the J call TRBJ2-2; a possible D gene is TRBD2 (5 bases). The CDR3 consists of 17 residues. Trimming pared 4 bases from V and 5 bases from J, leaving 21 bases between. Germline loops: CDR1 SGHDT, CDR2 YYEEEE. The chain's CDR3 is CASSPRDLEVRTGELFF. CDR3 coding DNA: TGTGCCAGCAGCCCGAGGGATCTCGAGGTTCGAACCGGGGAGCTGTTTTTT.

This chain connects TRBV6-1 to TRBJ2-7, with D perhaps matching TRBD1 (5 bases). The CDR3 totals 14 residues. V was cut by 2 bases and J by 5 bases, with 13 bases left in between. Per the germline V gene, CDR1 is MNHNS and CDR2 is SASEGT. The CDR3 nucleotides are TGTGCCAGCAGTGAAATCAGGGCCTGGGACGAGCAGTACTTC. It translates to CASSEIRAWDEQYF.

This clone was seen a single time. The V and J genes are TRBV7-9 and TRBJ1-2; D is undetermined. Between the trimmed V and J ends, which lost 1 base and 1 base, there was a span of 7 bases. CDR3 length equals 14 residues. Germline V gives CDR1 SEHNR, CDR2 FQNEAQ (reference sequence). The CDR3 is CASSLGTHNYGYTF. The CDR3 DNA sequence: TGTGCCAGCAGCTTAGGAACGCATAACTATGGCTACACCTTC.

The CDR3 DNA sequence: TGTGCCAGCAGCCCTTGGGGAGCGGGAACTTACGAGCAGTACTTC. Its translation is CASSPWGAGTYEQYF. The chain joins TRBV2 to TRBJ2-7; 7 bases agree with TRBD2. Germline CDR1 reads SNHLY; CDR2 reads FYNNEI. V trimming: 6 bases; J trimming: 4 bases; junction bases outside the gene matches: 12. The CDR3 runs to 15 residues. The full variable domain, with the rest looked up from reference TRBV2 and TRBJ2-7, is EPEVTQTPSHQVTQMGQEVILRCVPISNHLYFYWYRQILGQKVEFLVSFYNNEISEKSEIFDDQFSVERPDGSNFTLKIRSTKLEDSAMYFCASSPWGAGTYEQYFGPGTRLTVT.

The CDR3 sequence is CASSGRGIDNEQFF. As DNA, the CDR3 is TGTGCCAGCAGTGGCAGGGGAATCGACAATGAGCAGTTCTTC. The V gene is TRBV2, the J gene TRBJ2-1, with D perhaps TRBD1 (6 bases). With 4 bases removed from V and 5 bases from J, the gap between germline ends came to 12 bases. CDR1 SNHLY and CDR2 FYNNEI come from the germline V gene. This CDR3 comprises 14 residues.

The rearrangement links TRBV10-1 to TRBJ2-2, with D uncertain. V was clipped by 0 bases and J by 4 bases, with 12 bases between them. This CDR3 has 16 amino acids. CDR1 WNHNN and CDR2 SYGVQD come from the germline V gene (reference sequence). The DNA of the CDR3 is TGCGCCAGCAGTGAGTCAGGGCTCGCCCCCACCGGGGAGCTGTTTTTT. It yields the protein CASSESGLAPTGELFF.

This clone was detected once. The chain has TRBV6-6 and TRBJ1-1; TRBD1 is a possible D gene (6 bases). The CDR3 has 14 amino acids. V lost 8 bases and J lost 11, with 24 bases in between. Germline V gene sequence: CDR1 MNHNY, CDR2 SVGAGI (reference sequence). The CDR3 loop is CASWGRGSDVRAFF. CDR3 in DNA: TGTGCCAGCTGGGGGCGGGGATCTGACGTTCGGGCTTTCTTT.

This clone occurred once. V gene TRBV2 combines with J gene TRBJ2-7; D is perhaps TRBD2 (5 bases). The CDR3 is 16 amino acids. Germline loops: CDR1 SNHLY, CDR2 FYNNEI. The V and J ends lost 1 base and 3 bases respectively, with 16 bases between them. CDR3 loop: CASSEEPGGLNYEQYF. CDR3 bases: TGTGCCAGCAGTGAAGAACCCGGCGGGTTAAACTACGAGCAGTACTTC. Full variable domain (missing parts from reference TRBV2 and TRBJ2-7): EPEVTQTPSHQVTQMGQEVILRCVPISNHLYFYWYRQILGQKVEFLVSFYNNEISEKSEIFDDQFSVERPDGSNFTLKIRSTKLEDSAMYFCASSEEPGGLNYEQYFGPGTRLTVT.

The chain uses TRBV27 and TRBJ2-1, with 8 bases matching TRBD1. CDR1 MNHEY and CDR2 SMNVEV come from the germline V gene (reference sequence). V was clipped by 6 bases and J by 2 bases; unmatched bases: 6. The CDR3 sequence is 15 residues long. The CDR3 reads CASSTGGTAYNEQFF. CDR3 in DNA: TGTGCCAGCAGCACAGGGGGGACAGCCTACAATGAGCAGTTCTTC.

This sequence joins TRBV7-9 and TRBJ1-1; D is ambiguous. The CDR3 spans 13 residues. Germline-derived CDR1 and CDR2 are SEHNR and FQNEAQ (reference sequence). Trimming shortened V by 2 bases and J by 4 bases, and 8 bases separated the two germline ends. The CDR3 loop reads CASSLKWGTEAFF. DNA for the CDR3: TGTGCCAGCAGCTTAAAATGGGGCACTGAAGCTTTCTTT. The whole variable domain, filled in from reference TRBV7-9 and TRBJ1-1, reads DTGVSQNPRHKITKRGQNVTFRCDPISEHNRLYWYRQTLGQGPEFLTYFQNEAQLEKSRLLSDRFSAERPKGSFSTLEIQRTEQGDSAMYLCASSLKWGTEAFFGQGTRLTVV.